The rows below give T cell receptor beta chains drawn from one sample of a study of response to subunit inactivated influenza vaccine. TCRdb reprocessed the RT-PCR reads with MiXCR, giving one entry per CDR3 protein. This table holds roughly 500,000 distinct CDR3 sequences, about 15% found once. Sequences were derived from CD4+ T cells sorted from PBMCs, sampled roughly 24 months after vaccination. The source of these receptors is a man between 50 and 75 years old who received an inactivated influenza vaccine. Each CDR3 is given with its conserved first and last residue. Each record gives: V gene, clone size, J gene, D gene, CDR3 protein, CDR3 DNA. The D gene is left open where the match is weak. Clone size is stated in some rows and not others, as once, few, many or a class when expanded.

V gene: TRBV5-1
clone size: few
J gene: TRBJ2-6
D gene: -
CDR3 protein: CASSPGGFSGANVLTF
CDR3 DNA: TGCGCCAGCAGCCCCGGGGGCTTCTCTGGGGCCAACGTCCTGACTTTC

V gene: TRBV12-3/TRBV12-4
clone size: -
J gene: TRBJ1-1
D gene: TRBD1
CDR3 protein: CASTRTGFNTEAFF
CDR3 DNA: TGTGCCAGCACCCGGACAGGGTTCAACACTGAAGCTTTCTTT

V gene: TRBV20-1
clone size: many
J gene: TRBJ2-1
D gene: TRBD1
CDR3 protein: CSAPRQGRVNEQFF
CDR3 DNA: TGCAGTGCCCCTAGACAGGGAAGGGTGAATGAGCAGTTCTTC

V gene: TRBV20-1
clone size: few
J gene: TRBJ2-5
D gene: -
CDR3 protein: CSARVPYQETQYF
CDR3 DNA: TGCAGTGCTAGAGTACCGTACCAAGAGACCCAGTACTTC

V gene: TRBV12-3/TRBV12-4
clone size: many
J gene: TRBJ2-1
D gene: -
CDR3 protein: CASSLPFGEQFF
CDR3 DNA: TGTGCCAGCAGTTTACCCTTCGGTGAGCAGTTCTTC

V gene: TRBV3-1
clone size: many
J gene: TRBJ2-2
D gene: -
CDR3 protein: CASSQSNTGELFF
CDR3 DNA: TGTGCCAGCAGCCAATCAAACACCGGGGAGCTGTTTTTT

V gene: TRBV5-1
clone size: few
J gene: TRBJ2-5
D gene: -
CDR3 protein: CASSPQDLQETQYF
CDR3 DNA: TGCGCCAGCAGCCCTCAGGATCTCCAAGAGACCCAGTACTTC

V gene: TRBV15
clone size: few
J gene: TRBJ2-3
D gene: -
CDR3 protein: CATSRALGTGADTQYF
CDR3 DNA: TGTGCCACCAGCAGAGCTCTCGGGACTGGGGCAGATACGCAGTATTTT

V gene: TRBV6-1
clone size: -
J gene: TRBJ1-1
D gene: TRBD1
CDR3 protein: CASRVQGDRRTEAFF
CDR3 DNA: TGTGCCAGCAGAGTACAGGGGGATCGGCGCACTGAAGCTTTCTTT

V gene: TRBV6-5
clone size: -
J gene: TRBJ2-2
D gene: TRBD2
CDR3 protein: CASSFSREGAGELFF
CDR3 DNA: TGTGCCAGCAGTTTTTCGCGGGAGGGGGCCGGGGAGCTGTTTTTT

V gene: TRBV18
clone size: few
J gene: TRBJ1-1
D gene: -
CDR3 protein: CASSPQVWGNTEAFF
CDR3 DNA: TGTGCCAGCTCACCACAGGTCTGGGGGAACACTGAAGCTTTCTTT

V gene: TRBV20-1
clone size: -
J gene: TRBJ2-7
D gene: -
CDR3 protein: CSALHPDVTFSYEQYF
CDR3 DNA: TGCAGTGCCCTTCACCCCGACGTGACCTTCTCCTACGAGCAGTACTTC

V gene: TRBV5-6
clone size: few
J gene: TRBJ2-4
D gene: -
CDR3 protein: CASSPLTGIRNIQYF
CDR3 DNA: TGTGCCAGCAGCCCATTAACAGGGATACGGAACATTCAGTACTTC

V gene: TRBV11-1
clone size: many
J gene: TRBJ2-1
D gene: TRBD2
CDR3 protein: CASSLGRGRRNEQFF
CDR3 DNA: TGTGCCAGCAGCTTGGGGAGGGGACGTAGGAATGAGCAGTTCTTC

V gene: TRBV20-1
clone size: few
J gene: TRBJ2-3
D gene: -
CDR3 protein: CSESSPGLDTQYF
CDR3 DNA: TGCAGCGAATCATCGCCAGGCCTTGATACGCAGTATTTT